The TCR beta chain described here comes from a study of CD8 T cells in ankylosing spondylitis (dated 2017 in TCRdb). A note on the overall study: The study profiled T cell receptor beta repertoires in healthy donors and ankylosing spondylitis patients to find disease-linked TCR variants. The full study cohort was made up of about 24 ankylosing spondylitis patients and 108 healthy donors. Peripheral blood was sampled, and synovial fluid was also collected from ankylosing spondylitis patients. The research as a whole found: The disease-linked clones had a CD8+ phenotype and were found at relatively low frequencies in peripheral blood. A TCR beta motif made up of several highly homologous amino acid variants appeared to be characteristic of blood from ankylosing spondylitis patients. Some of the motif variants had been reported before in the synovial fluid and blood of reactive arthritis patients, a finding that suggests common disease-initiation mechanisms. Significant enrichment of the disease-linked clones was reported in matched synovial fluid samples from ankylosing spondylitis patients.

Instrument used: Illumina HiSeq 2500. Quantitative 5'-RACE with molecular barcodes was the method used to prepare the TCR beta libraries. Per the original workflow: A new computational method based on a probabilistic model of VDJ rearrangement was used to identify disease-linked TCR variants. TCRdb cleaned the public reads at Q25 with fastp, built clones with MiXCR and kept in-frame beta chains. CDR3 protein sequences are deduplicated, and each keeps its most common genes and DNA. It is TCRdb's table, rather than the study itself, that gives the V and J calls and clone size. A total of a few hundred thousand distinct CDR3 sequences appear in this sample, roughly a quarter of them only once. The ten largest account for approximately 0.61% of the sample. V is cut back by 4 bases and J by 4 bases, with 4 bases in the junction unmatched. The germline V gene specifies LGHNT as CDR1 and FRNRAP as CDR2. Counted from cysteine to phenylalanine, this CDR3 has 14 amino acids. Kept here is only the CDR3 DNA, which spans 42 bases and is read in frame from base 1.

Only a few counts were recorded for this clonotype. Its antigen has not been determined. Base qualities are missing; no much larger clone stands one base away. The chain was built from TRBV12-5 and TRBJ2-3; a stretch of 8 junction bases matches TRBD2. The specimen sequenced was blood, either unsorted or a sorted T cell fraction (not recorded which). The source of this sequence is a male donor with ankylosing spondylitis or in good health (not recorded which). The CDR3 has the sequence CASGSAGVADTQYF. The nucleotides are TGTGCTAGTGGTTCAGCGGGGGTCGCAGATACGCAGTATTTT.